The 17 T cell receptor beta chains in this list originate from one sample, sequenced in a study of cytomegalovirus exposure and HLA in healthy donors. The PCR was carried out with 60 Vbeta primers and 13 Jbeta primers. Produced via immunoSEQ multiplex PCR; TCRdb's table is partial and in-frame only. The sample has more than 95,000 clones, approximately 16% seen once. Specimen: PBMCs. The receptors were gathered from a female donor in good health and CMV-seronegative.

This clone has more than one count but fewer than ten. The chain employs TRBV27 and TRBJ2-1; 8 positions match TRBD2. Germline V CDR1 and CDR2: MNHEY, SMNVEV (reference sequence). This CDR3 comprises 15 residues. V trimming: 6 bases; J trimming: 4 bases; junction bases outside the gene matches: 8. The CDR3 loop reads CASRPRGATYNEQFF. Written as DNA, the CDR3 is TGTGCCAGCAGGCCGCGGGGGGCCACATACAATGAGCAGTTCTTC.

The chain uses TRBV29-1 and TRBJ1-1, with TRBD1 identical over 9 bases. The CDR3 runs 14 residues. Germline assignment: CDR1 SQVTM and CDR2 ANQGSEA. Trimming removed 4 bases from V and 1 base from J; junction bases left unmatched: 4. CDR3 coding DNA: TGCAGCGTTGCACAGGGGGCATCGAACACTGAAGCTTTCTTT. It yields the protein CSVAQGASNTEAFF. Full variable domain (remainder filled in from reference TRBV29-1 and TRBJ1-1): SAVISQKPSRDICQRGTSLTIQCQVDSQVTMMFWYRQQPGQSLTLIATANQGSEATYESGFVIDKFPISRPNLTFSTLTVSNMSPEDSSIYLCSVAQGASNTEAFFGQGTRLTVV.

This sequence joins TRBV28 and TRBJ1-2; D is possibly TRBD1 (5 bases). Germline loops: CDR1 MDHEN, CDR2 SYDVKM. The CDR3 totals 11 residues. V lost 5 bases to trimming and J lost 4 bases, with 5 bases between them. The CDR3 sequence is CASSTGYGYTF. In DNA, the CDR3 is TGTGCCAGCAGTACAGGCTATGGCTACACCTTC.

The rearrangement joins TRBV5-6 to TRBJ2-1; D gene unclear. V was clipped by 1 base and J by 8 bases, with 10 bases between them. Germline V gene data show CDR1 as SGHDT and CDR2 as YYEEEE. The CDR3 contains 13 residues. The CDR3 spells CASSLSRRDEQFF. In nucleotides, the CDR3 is TGTGCCAGCAGCTTGAGTCGACGGGATGAGCAGTTCTTC. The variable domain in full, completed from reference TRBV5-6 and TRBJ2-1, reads DAGVTQSPTHLIKTRGQQVTLRCSPKSGHDTVSWYQQALGQGPQFIFQYYEEEERQRGNFPDRFSGHQFPNYSSELNVNALLLGDSALYLCASSLSRRDEQFFGPGTRLTVL.

The CDR3 sequence: CASSLGNSGRAFF. The CDR3 DNA reads TGTGCCAGCAGCTTGGGCAACTCCGGGAGGGCTTTCTTT. The chain combines TRBV7-6 with TRBJ1-1; D is unresolved. This CDR3 is 13 amino acids long. Trimming shortened V by 3 bases and J by 11 bases, and 16 bases separated the two germline ends. Germline V lookup: CDR1 SGHVS, CDR2 FNYEAQ.

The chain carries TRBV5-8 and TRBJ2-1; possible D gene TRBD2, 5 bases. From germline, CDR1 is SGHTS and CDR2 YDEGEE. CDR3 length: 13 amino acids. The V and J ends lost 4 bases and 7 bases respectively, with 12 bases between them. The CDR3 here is CASSRPGWNEQFF. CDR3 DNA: TGTGCCAGCAGCCGACCGGGGTGGAATGAGCAGTTCTTC.

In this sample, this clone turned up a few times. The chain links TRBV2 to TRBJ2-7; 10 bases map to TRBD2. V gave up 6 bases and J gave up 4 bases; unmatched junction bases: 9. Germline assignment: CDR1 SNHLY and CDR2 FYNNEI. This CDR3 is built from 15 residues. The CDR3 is CASRYGLAARYEQYF. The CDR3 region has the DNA TGTGCCAGCAGATACGGACTAGCGGCTCGATACGAGCAGTACTTC. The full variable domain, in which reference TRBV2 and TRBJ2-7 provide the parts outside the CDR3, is EPEVTQTPSHQVTQMGQEVILRCVPISNHLYFYWYRQILGQKVEFLVSFYNNEISEKSEIFDDQFSVERPDGSNFTLKIRSTKLEDSAMYFCASRYGLAARYEQYFGPGTRLTVT.

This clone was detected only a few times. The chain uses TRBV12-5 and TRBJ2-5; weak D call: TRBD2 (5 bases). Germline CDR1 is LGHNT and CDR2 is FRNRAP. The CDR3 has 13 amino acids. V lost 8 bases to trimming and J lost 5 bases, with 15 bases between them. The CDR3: CASRIEGLETQYF. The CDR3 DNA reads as TGTGCTAGTAGAATCGAGGGTCTGGAGACCCAGTACTTC.

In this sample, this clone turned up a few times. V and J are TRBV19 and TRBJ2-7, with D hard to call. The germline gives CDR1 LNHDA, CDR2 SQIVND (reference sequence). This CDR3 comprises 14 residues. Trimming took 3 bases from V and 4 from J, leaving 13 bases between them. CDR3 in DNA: TGTGCCAGTAGTATCTCCAGCGAACCTTACGAGCAGTACTTC. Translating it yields CASSISSEPYEQYF.

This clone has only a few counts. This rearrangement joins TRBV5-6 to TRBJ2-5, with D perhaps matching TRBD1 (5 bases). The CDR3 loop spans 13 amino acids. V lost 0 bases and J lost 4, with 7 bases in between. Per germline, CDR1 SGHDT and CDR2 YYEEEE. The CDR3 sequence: CASSLAGRETQYF. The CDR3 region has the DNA TGTGCCAGCAGCTTGGCAGGGCGAGAGACCCAGTACTTC.

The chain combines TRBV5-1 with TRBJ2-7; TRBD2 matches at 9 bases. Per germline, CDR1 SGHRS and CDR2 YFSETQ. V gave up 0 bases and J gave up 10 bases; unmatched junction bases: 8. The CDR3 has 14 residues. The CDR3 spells CASSLEGGRVGQYF. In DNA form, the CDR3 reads TGCGCCAGCAGCTTGGAAGGCGGGAGGGTGGGTCAGTACTTC. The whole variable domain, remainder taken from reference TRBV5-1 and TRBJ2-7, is KAGVTQTPRYLIKTRGQQVTLSCSPISGHRSVSWYQQTPGQGLQFLFEYFSETQRNKGNFPGRFSGRQFSNSRSEMNVSTLELGDSALYLCASSLEGGRVGQYFGPGTRLTVT.

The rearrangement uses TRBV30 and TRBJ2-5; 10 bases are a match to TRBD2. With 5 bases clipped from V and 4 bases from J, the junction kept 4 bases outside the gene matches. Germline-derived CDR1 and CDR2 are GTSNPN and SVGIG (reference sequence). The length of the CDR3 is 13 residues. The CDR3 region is CAWSPSGRETQYF. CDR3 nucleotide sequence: TGTGCCTGGTCGCCTAGCGGGAGAGAGACCCAGTACTTC. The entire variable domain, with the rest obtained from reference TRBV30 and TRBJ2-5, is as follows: SQTIHQWPATLVQPVGSPLSLECTVEGTSNPNLYWYRQAAGRGLQLLFYSVGIGQISSEVPQNLSASRPQDRQFILSSKKLLLSDSGFYLCAWSPSGRETQYFGPGTRLLVL.

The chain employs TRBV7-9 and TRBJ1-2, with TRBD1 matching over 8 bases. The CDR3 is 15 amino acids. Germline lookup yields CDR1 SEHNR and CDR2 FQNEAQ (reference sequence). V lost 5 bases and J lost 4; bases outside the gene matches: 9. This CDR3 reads CASSPRTGKGYGYTF. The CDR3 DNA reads TGTGCCAGCAGCCCCCGGACAGGGAAGGGCTATGGCTACACCTTC.

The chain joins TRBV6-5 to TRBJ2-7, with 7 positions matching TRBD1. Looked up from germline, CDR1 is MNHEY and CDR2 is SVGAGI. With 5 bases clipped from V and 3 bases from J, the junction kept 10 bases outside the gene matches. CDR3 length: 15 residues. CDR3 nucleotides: TGTGCCAGCAGTAACTACAGGGGCTCCGTCTACGAGCAGTACTTC. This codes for CASSNYRGSVYEQYF.

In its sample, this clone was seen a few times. The CDR3 DNA follows: TGCAGCGTCGGACAAATCAACTCCTACGAGCAGTACTTC. This codes for CSVGQINSYEQYF. V gene TRBV29-1 combines with J gene TRBJ2-7, with D maybe TRBD1 (5 bases). The CDR3 extends over 13 amino acids. CDR1 is SQVTM and CDR2 is ANQGSEA in the germline V gene. V was clipped by 6 bases and J by 0 bases, with 12 bases between them.

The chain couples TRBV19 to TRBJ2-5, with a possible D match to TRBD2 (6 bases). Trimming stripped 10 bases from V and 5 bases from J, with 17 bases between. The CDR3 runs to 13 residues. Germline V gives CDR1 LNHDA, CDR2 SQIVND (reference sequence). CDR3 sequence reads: CATRREGRETQYF. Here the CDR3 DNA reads TGTGCCACCCGGAGAGAGGGGAGGGAGACCCAGTACTTC.

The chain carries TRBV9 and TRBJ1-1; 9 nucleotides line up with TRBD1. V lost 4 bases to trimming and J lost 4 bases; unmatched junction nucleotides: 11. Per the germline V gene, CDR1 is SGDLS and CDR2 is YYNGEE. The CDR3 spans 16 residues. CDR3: CASSPQQGAWGTEAFF. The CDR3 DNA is TGTGCCAGCAGCCCGCAACAGGGGGCTTGGGGCACTGAAGCTTTCTTT.